This is a list of T cell receptor beta chains from one sample in a study of blood T cell repertoires in COVID-19. Using immunoSEQ multiplex PCR, the repertoire was profiled, and TCRdb retains in-frame clones only, with some absent. Among over 70,000 clones listed, roughly 84% were seen once. The source material was peripheral blood. The source of these receptors is a man in his sixties with COVID-19, enrolled during active disease. The CDR3 runs from the conserved cysteine through the conserved F or W. Each record gives: CDR3 length, D gene, J gene, clone size, V gene, CDR3 protein, CDR3 DNA. A D gene is named only where the DNA matches it firmly. The listing skips clone size in some rows; elsewhere it reads once, few, many or a size class.

15 . TRBJ2-7 few TRBV9 CASSPGEGSTYEQYF TGTGCCAGCAGCCCCGGAGAGGGCTCCACCTACGAGCAGTACTTC
14 . TRBJ1-2 . TRBV11-2 CASSLDRTVYGYTF TGTGCCAGCAGCTTAGATCGCACAGTCTATGGCTACACCTTC
17 . TRBJ2-4 . TRBV5-1 CASSLEGAGIAKNIQYF TGCGCCAGCAGCTTGGAGGGGGCGGGAATAGCCAAAAACATTCAGTACTTC
16 . TRBJ2-1 . TRBV24-1 CATSDLAYSSYNEQFF TGTGCCACCAGTGATTTGGCGTATAGCTCCTACAATGAGCAGTTCTTC
12 . TRBJ1-6 . TRBV5-5 CASSPRGSPLHF TGTGCCAGCAGCCCCCGGGGTTCACCCCTCCACTTT
16 . TRBJ2-7 once TRBV6-5 CASSYSQWLGGGEQYF TGTGCCAGCAGTTACTCCCAATGGCTAGGAGGAGGCGAGCAGTACTTC
16 . TRBJ1-3 few TRBV5-1 CASSLTGLDSGNTIYF TGCGCCAGCAGCCTGACAGGCCTAGACTCTGGAAACACCATATATTTT
13 . TRBJ1-3 . TRBV21-1 CASSKPVRNTIYF TGTGCCAGCAGCAAACCCGTCCGAAACACCATATATTTT
14 . TRBJ1-2 . TRBV5-1 CASRTETTGHGYTF TGCGCCAGCAGGACCGAAACCACAGGGCATGGCTACACCTTC
15 TRBD1 TRBJ1-5 . TRBV6-5 CASGRRGLSNQPQHF TGTGCTAGCGGCCGCAGGGGGCTAAGCAATCAGCCCCAGCATTTT
11 TRBD2 TRBJ2-1 once TRBV2 CASSPGGEQFF TGTGCCAGCAGTCCGGGGGGAGAGCAGTTCTTC
9 . TRBJ1-4 . TRBV12-2 CASRSELFF TGTGCAAGTCGCTCAGAACTGTTTTTT
14 . TRBJ2-3 . TRBV14 CASSQTSEGDTQYF TGTGCCAGCAGCCAGACCTCGGAGGGGGATACGCAGTATTTT
15 . TRBJ1-4 . TRBV30 CAWSVAASIAEKLFF TGTGCCTGGAGTGTAGCTGCTTCTATAGCTGAAAAACTGTTTTTT
15 . TRBJ2-1 . TRBV6-2/TRBV6-3 CASSYERTQFNEQFF TGTGCCAGCAGTTACGAGCGCACACAATTTAATGAGCAGTTCTTC
14 . TRBJ1-5 . TRBV24-1 CATGAGGSGGPQHF TGTGCCACCGGGGCTGGGGGCTCGGGGGGGCCCCAGCATTTT
13 . TRBJ1-5 once TRBV12-3/TRBV12-4 CASRGASNQPQHF TGTGCCAGCAGGGGGGCTAGCAATCAGCCCCAGCATTTT
15 TRBD1 TRBJ1-6 few TRBV5-4 CASSAAGTVNSPLHF TGTGCCAGCAGCGCGGCCGGGACAGTCAATTCACCCCTCCACTTT
14 TRBD2 TRBJ2-7 . TRBV5-1 CASRTLANSYEQYF TGCGCCAGCAGGACACTAGCGAACTCCTACGAGCAGTACTTC
12 . TRBJ2-1 . TRBV25-1 CASSEWLTEQFF TGTGCCAGCAGTGAATGGTTGACAGAGCAGTTCTTC
13 . TRBJ2-3 . TRBV11-2 CASTMGQKDTQYF TGTGCCAGCACCATGGGACAAAAAGATACGCAGTATTTT
17 TRBD2 TRBJ2-3 once TRBV7-3 CASSLKTGGPLTDTQYF TGTGCCAGCAGCTTAAAAACGGGAGGGCCCCTCACAGATACGCAGTATTTT
13 TRBD1 TRBJ1-6 once TRBV2 CASSRTGVSPLHF TGTGCCAGCAGCCGGACAGGGGTTTCACCCCTCCACTTT
17 TRBD2 TRBJ2-5 . TRBV4-1 CASSQDRSGGAFETQYF TGCGCCAGCAGCCAAGATCGAAGCGGGGGGGCGTTTGAGACCCAGTACTTC
15 . TRBJ1-4 . TRBV5-1 CASSLLGVSNEKLFF TGCGCCAGCAGCTTGCTAGGGGTCAGTAATGAAAAACTGTTTTTT
13 . TRBJ1-5 . TRBV18 CASSIMSNQPQHF TGTGCCAGCTCAATCATGAGCAATCAGCCCCAGCATTTT
14 . TRBJ1-2 . TRBV6-5 CASSPGGGNYGYTF TGTGCCAGCAGTCCCGGCGGGGGTAACTATGGCTACACCTTC
15 . TRBJ2-7 once TRBV6-1 CASSEGDSQSYEQYF TGTGCCAGCAGTGAAGGGGACTCACAGTCCTACGAGCAGTACTTC
17 TRBD2 TRBJ2-3 . TRBV9 CASSVEGLAVSTDTQYF TGTGCCAGCAGCGTAGAGGGACTAGCGGTTAGCACAGATACGCAGTATTTT
15 TRBD1 TRBJ1-2 . TRBV18 CASSQTTGSSDGYTF TGTGCCAGCTCACAGACGACAGGGAGTTCCGATGGCTACACCTTC
14 . TRBJ2-1 . TRBV18 CASSPSARNNEQFF TGTGCCAGCTCACCGTCTGCTAGAAACAATGAGCAGTTCTTC
13 . TRBJ1-5 . TRBV5-1 CASSLDRDQPQHF TGCGCCAGCAGCCTGGACAGAGATCAGCCCCAGCATTTT
16 . TRBJ2-2 . TRBV5-1 CASSLESPSVAGELFF TGCGCCAGCAGCTTGGAATCCCCGAGTGTAGCCGGGGAGCTGTTTTTT
13 TRBD2 TRBJ2-1 . TRBV7-9 CASSSSGRGEQFF TGTGCCAGCAGCTCTAGCGGGAGGGGTGAGCAGTTCTTC
18 . TRBJ1-5 few TRBV19 CASSMARGGYARNQPQHF TGTGCCAGTAGTATGGCTCGAGGGGGTTATGCGAGAAATCAGCCCCAGCATTTT
14 TRBD1 TRBJ1-2 . TRBV10-3 CATKGDSFIYGYTF TGTGCCACCAAGGGGGACAGTTTTATCTATGGCTACACCTTC
14 . TRBJ1-2 . TRBV9 CASSVALQDYGYTF TGTGCCAGCAGCGTAGCACTCCAGGACTATGGCTACACCTTC
14 . TRBJ2-7 once TRBV6-5 CASRALLVPYEQYF TGTGCCAGCAGGGCCCTGTTGGTACCCTACGAGCAGTACTTC
15 . TRBJ1-5 . TRBV4-2 CASSQADSSDQPQHF TGTGCCAGCAGCCAGGCGGACAGTTCGGATCAGCCCCAGCATTTT
14 TRBD1 TRBJ1-4 . TRBV11-2 CASSLTGGYEKLFF TGTGCCAGCAGCTTAACAGGGGGTTATGAAAAACTGTTTTTT
12 . TRBJ2-7 . TRBV7-9 CASGGWFDEQYF TGTGCCAGCGGAGGGTGGTTCGACGAGCAGTACTTC
18 TRBD2 TRBJ2-5 . TRBV9 CASSVGLAGGGVQETQYF TGTGCCAGCAGCGTAGGGCTAGCGGGGGGCGGGGTCCAAGAGACCCAGTACTTC
15 TRBD2 TRBJ2-7 . TRBV6-5 CASIRGLAGEYEQYF TGTGCCAGCATCCGGGGACTAGCGGGAGAGTACGAGCAGTACTTC
11 . TRBJ2-5 . TRBV5-6 CASSSGETQYF TGTGCCAGCAGCTCAGGAGAGACCCAGTACTTC
15 TRBD1 TRBJ1-4 . TRBV4-1 CASSLRDRINEKLFF TGCGCCAGCAGCCTTCGGGACAGAATTAATGAAAAACTGTTTTTT
16 TRBD2 TRBJ2-3 . TRBV5-1 CASSLGVAGVSDTQYF TGCGCCAGCAGCTTGGGAGTAGCGGGGGTTTCAGATACGCAGTATTTT
16 . TRBJ1-5 once TRBV19 CASSNPGKYSNQPQHF TGTGCCAGTAGCAACCCAGGGAAATATAGCAATCAGCCCCAGCATTTT
16 TRBD1 TRBJ2-1 once TRBV19 CASSIDLGQAVYSWIF TGTGCCAGTAGTATAGATCTCGGACAGGCGGTTTACAGCTGGATCTTC
17 TRBD2 TRBJ2-7 . TRBV10-1 CASSDSGTSGSYYEQYF TGCGCCAGCAGTGACTCCGGGACTAGCGGGAGTTACTACGAGCAGTACTTC
14 . TRBJ1-1 . TRBV6-5 CASSKRQLNTEAFF TGTGCCAGCAGTAAACGACAGCTAAACACTGAAGCTTTCTTT
15 . TRBJ2-7 . TRBV7-3 CASSQFPGLLYEQYF TGTGCCAGCAGCCAGTTCCCGGGACTCCTTTACGAGCAGTACTTC
14 . TRBJ2-1 . TRBV2 CASSNDREYNEQFF TGTGCCAGCAGTAATGACAGAGAATACAATGAGCAGTTCTTC
18 TRBD2 TRBJ2-1 . TRBV27 CASRSGLAGHSSYNEQFF TGTGCCAGCAGGTCGGGACTAGCGGGCCACAGCTCCTACAATGAGCAGTTCTTC